Here is one T cell receptor beta chain with its context. Which antigen it targets is not known. A junction end diverges from the germline sequence, so it may reflect a read error. These data come from a study of sequential checkpoint blockade in melanoma (dated 2019 in TCRdb). A note on the overall study: Using 1:1 randomization, the trial assigned patients either to first-line nivolumab followed by ipilimumab (arm A) or to ipilimumab followed by nivolumab (arm B). Both trial sequences were followed by maintenance nivolumab. DNA from about 99 pretreatment melanoma tumor samples was subjected to TCRbeta immunosequencing. For approximately 23 patients, matched tumor biopsies were taken both before treatment and at week 13, after single-agent nivolumab (arm A) or ipilimumab (arm B). About 81% of the matched pre- and post-treatment tumor biopsy pairs came from the same lesion. Broader findings and caveats from the paper: Within-arm analyses of tumor T-cell fraction were limited by small sample sizes and reduced statistical power. Validation of the response-prediction model combining TCR metrics and mutation burden is needed in larger, independent patient cohorts. Achieving clinical benefit was about 30 times more likely for patients whose tumor T-cell fraction and clonality increased by week 13. Tumor T-cell fraction and clonality were found to correlate with PD-L1 staining and CD8+ T-cell counts but not with mutational load. Among patients in arm A, the nivolumab-first arm, pretreatment tumor TIL clonality was associated with response (P = .04).

The treatment or condition label corresponds to: randomized to nivolumab then ipilimumab (arm A) or the reverse (arm B). No trial patient had received prior DNA-damaging chemotherapy. Samples came from patients with melanoma in CheckMate 064, a randomized, open-label phase II trial of sequential checkpoint blockade. Genomic DNA from formalin-fixed paraffin-embedded (FFPE) tissue samples was used for tumor TCR sequencing. TCRbeta CDR3 regions were immunosequenced from genomic DNA with the immunoSEQ Assay. Prior to high-throughput sequencing, genomic DNA was amplified by bias-controlled multiplex PCR. Regarding the original processing steps: To quantify the absolute abundance of each unique TCRbeta CDR3 region, the sequences were collapsed and filtered. Clonality, defined as 1 minus Pielou's evenness, was calculated using only productive rearrangements. Tumor T-cell fraction was calculated by normalizing TCRbeta template counts to usable DNA, which was estimated from several housekeeping genes. A previously published method was used to identify clones with significantly greater frequencies in on-treatment samples than in baseline samples. This is the immuneACCESS table as TCRdb keeps it, with only in-frame sequences that have V and J called. A part of the clones is gone; compared with another copy, unresolved V genes explain less than half, and the rest is unexplained. D and trimming were read from the DNA, whereas the V and J calls and clone size are those reported in that table. Present in this sample are nearly 2,500 clones, under 15% of which were seen just once. The ten largest account for around 20% of the sample.

This specimen was tumor tissue (inferred from file names), taken from a patient given nivolumab and ipilimumab in sequence. This receptor was taken from a human donor with melanoma.

The sequence in DNA is TGTGCCATCAGTCAGGCGGTTGGGGAGGGACCTCACACCGGGGAGCTGTTTTTT. Translated, this is CAISQAVGEGPHTGELFF. The V gene is TRBV6-8 and the J gene is TRBJ2-2, and 7 junction bases match TRBD2. Based on the germline V gene, the CDR1 and CDR2 sequences are MNHGY and SAAAGT. The CDR3 contains 18 residues, cysteine and phenylalanine counted. Left in the record is the CDR3 DNA by itself, 54 bases read in frame from the first base.